This T cell receptor (beta chain) was captured in a study of blood T cell repertoires in COVID-19. Study-wide background: Samples taken during acute and convalescent COVID-19 were collected in the United States, Italy and Spain. T cells, B-cell-depleted T cells, or PBMCs supplied cDNA or gDNA.

The V gene lost 0 bases and the J gene lost 4 bases, with 7 bases spanning the gap. The CDR3 runs to 13 residues. The V gene's germline CDR1 is SGHRS and CDR2 YFSETQ. In the source study's methods: From reference gene primer amplification, estimates of nucleated cell counts were derived. Clones were read by immunoSEQ multiplex PCR, and TCRdb kept only the in-frame ones, dropping some. D and trimming come from the DNA, and the V and J calls and clone size come from that table. The sample gives about 260,000 clones, over 75% of which show up once; around 7.8% is in the top ten. Sequenced sample: peripheral blood. This sequence was found in a human donor in a cohort sampled during active COVID-19. The chain is built from TRBV5-1 and TRBJ1-2; D is ambiguous. CDR3 sequence: CASSLGEIYGYTF. Written as DNA, the CDR3 is TGCGCCAGCAGCTTGGGAGAAATCTATGGCTACACCTTC.